This T cell receptor (beta chain) is from a study of blood T cell repertoires in COVID-19. Study context: Some COVID-19 samples were acute and others convalescent; all came from the United States, Italy and Spain. Sources were T cells, B-cell-depleted T cells, or PBMCs; the material itself was cDNA or gDNA.

Germline loops: CDR1 SGHAT, CDR2 FQDESV (reference sequence). Trimming removed 2 bases from V and 7 bases from J, with 20 bases in between. This CDR3 has 16 residues. The cohort comprised adults aged 18 to 89 years residing in approximately 25 US areas. Profiling relied on immunoSEQ multiplex PCR, and the TCRdb table lists in-frame clones only, not all of them. The table has a few hundred thousand clones, about 90% seen once. This TCR came from a woman in her late teens or twenties with acute COVID-19. Source material: PBMCs or T cells enriched from blood (not recorded which). The chain employs TRBV11-1 and TRBJ1-1; tentatively, D is TRBD1 (5 bases). CDR3 sequence (DNA): TGTGCCAGCAGCTTACAAGACAGATCTGTTGTGGGTGAAGCTTTCTTT. It codes for CASSLQDRSVVGEAFF. Supplemented by reference TRBV11-1 and TRBJ1-1, the full variable domain reads EAEVAQSPRYKITEKSQAVAFWCDPISGHATLYWYRQILGQGPELLVQFQDESVVDDSQLPKDRFSAERLKGVDSTLKIQPAELGDSAMYLCASSLQDRSVVGEAFFGQGTRLTVV.